This TCR beta chain was profiled in a study of monozygotic twins with inflammatory bowel disease. Findings and limits, study-wide: The authors note that differing immunosuppressive treatments may have added variability to patient repertoires.

In the case of this clonotype: Its antigen is as yet unknown.

For every TCR library, roughly 3,700 ng of total RNA was used. TCRdb reprocessed the 5' RACE reads, keeping one entry per CDR3 protein, no DNA. The sample spans some 200,000 distinct CDR3 sequences; the ten largest clones claim 7.7%. CDR1 and CDR2 (germline): SGHVS, FQNEAQ. The CDR3 loop spans 19 amino acids. This TCR derives from a human donor with ulcerative colitis or Crohn's disease, or a healthy co-twin of an affected twin (not recorded which). V gene TRBV7-8 combines with J gene TRBJ1-5. The sample taken for sequencing was blood. This chain's CDR3 is CASSFTFFSGPSSDQPQHF.